This T cell receptor (beta chain) was recovered during a study of blood T cell repertoires in COVID-19. This clone was detected only a few times. Authors' processing steps: Reference gene primer amplification gave nucleated cell count estimates. Method: immunoSEQ multiplex PCR; TCRdb's copy keeps in-frame clones and lacks some. The V and J calls and clone size are taken from that table; D and trimming were inferred from the DNA. The table records approximately 190,000 clones, roughly 80% of them present only once. The specimen sequenced was peripheral blood. This sequence originates from a man aged 55 to 70 with acute or convalescent COVID-19.

CDR3 bases: TGTGCCAGCAGCTATTGGACAGGGGCCTATGGCTACACCTTC. Amino acid sequence: CASSYWTGAYGYTF. The chain employs TRBV3-1 (or the pseudogene TRBV3-2) and TRBJ1-2; 9 bases match TRBD1. The CDR3 extends over 14 amino acids. Germline V gene lookup returns CDR1 LGHDT and CDR2 YNNKEL (reference sequence). V shed 5 bases, J shed 4 bases, and the junction held 5 bases outside the gene matches.